This TCR beta chain stems from a study of a mutant IDH1 vaccine in newly diagnosed glioma. Time point denoted: week 23, last vaccination. Each vaccine dose was 300 ug of mutant IDH1 20-mer peptide, with topical imiquimod. Sequencing used immunoSEQ multiplex PCR; TCRdb keeps in-frame clones, though not all of them. The profile shows some 11,000 clones, about 91% of them singletons. On this clone itself: What it binds is unknown.

CDR1 and CDR2 from the germline V gene are MNHEY and SVGAGI. The CDR3 loop spans 13 amino acids. The J segment lost 4 bases and the V segment lost 6 bases, leaving 3 bases of the junction unmatched. The source is a woman between 40 and 50 years old with glioma. Some clones in this sample may be carry-over from other donors' samples. The V and J genes are TRBV6-5 and TRBJ1-2; 9 nucleotides line up with TRBD1. The sequences come from PBMCs, collected from a glioma patient whose treatment included an IDH1 peptide vaccine. The CDR3 protein is CASSRQGVYGYTF. CDR3 nucleotides: TGTGCCAGCAGCCGACAGGGGGTCTATGGCTACACCTTC.